The T cell receptor beta chain described here comes from a study of Graves' ophthalmopathy and Graves' hyperthyroidism. The study's findings and limits: Among expanded thyroid clonotypes above 0.001 frequency, most also occurred in blood.

V shed 6 bases and J shed 2 bases, with 10 bases lying between them. Germline CDR1 MNHEY, CDR2 SVGAGI. The CDR3 is made up of 13 amino acids. CDR3 regions of TCR beta were amplified from RNA transcripts. RT-PCR with HTBI primers came first, then second-round multiplex PCR. TCRdb used MiXCR to reprocess the multiplex PCR reads, holding one entry per CDR3 protein. The profile shows about 1.1 million distinct CDR3 sequences, about 35% of them singletons. This clonotype was recorded many times. Its cognate antigen is unknown. This chain uses TRBV6-5 with TRBJ2-5; possible D gene TRBD2, 5 bases. This sequence originates from an adult man with Graves' hyperthyroidism. What was sequenced was peripheral blood or thyroid tissue (not recorded which). The CDR3 spells CASSPEVQETQYF. The CDR3 DNA sequence: TGTGCCAGCAGCCCGGAGGTACAAGAGACCCAGTACTTC.